The clone carrying this T cell receptor beta chain was counted a few times. No antigen is known for it. The data stem from a study of CD8+ T cells in alopecia areata. Regarding the study as a whole: Higher clonality than in normal scalp was seen in lesional scalp, especially alopecia totalis/universalis. Scalp repertoires also include resident alphabeta T cells from normal skin.

The sequencing template was cDNA reverse transcribed from extracted RNA. The data were produced by immunoSEQ multiplex PCR, yet TCRdb's version contains in-frame clones alone and is incomplete. This sample carries around 190,000 clones, approximately 53% of them seen once, and the ten largest clones take roughly 5.3%. CDR3 length: 15 residues. Trimming took off 5 bases at V and 7 bases at J, with 16 bases between the two ends. CDR1 is SGHNT, CDR2 YYREEE, per germline (reference sequence). Sequenced: CD8+ T cells sorted from blood. This sequence was found in a human donor in good health. The rearrangement uses TRBV5-4 and TRBJ1-6, with a tentative D call TRBD1 (5 bases). The CDR3 region is CASRRAGPLNSPLHF. The CDR3 DNA reads as TGTGCCAGCAGGAGAGCGGGACCCTTGAATTCACCCCTCCACTTT.